This T cell receptor (beta chain) was recovered during a study of T cell responses to AZD1222 COVID-19 vaccine. Here immunoSEQ multiplex PCR was the method, and the copy in TCRdb shows in-frame clones only, minus some. The table lists 54,000 or so clones, 70% to 90% of them singletons. To note about this clone: The antigen is unknown.

General observations from the study: After two AZD1222 doses, spike-specific TCR breadth and depth rose versus day 0.

With 0 bases removed from V and 3 bases from J, the gap between germline ends came to 9 bases. The length of the CDR3 is 15 residues. Germline-derived CDR1 and CDR2 are SGDLS and YYNGEE. This material consisted of peripheral blood, taken on day 0 of AZD1222 vaccination. This sequence was found in an adult in good health. This sequence joins TRBV9 and TRBJ1-4; no reliable D call. The CDR3 here is CASSVGEVANEKLFF. As DNA, the CDR3 is TGTGCCAGCAGCGTAGGAGAGGTAGCTAATGAAAAACTGTTTTTT.